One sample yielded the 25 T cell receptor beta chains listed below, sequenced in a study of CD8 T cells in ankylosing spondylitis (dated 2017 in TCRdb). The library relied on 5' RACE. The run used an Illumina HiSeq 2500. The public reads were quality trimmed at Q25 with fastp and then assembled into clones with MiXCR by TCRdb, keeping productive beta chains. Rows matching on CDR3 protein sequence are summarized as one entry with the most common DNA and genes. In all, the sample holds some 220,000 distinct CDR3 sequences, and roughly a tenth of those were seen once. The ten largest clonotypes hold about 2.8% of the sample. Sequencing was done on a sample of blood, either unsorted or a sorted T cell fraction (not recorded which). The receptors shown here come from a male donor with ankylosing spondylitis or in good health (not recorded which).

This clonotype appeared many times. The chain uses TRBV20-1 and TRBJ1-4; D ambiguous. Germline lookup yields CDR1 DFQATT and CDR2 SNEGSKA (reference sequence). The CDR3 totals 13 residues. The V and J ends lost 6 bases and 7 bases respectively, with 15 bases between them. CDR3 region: CSASPEGSEKLFF. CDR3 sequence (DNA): TGCAGTGCATCCCCCGAAGGAAGTGAAAAACTGTTTTTT.

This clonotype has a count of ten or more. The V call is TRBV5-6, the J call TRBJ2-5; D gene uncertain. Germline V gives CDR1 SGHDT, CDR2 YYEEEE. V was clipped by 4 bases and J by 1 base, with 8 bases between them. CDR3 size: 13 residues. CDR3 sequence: CASSPFTQETQYF. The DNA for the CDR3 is TGTGCCAGCAGCCCTTTTACCCAAGAGACCCAGTACTTC.

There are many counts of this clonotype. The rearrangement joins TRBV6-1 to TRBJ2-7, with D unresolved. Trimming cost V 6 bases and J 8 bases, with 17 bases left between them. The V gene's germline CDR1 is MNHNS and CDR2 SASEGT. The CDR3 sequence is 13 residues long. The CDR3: CASSPGIFTQQYF. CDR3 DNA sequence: TGTGCCAGCAGCCCGGGCATATTTACCCAGCAGTACTTC.

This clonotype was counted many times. The DNA for the CDR3 is TGTGCCAGCAGTCCCCGTGGAGGTCGCAGCGGGGAGCTGTTTTTT. This encodes CASSPRGGRSGELFF. This chain connects TRBV12-3 or TRBV12-4 to TRBJ2-2; perhaps TRBD2 as D (5 bases). The length of the CDR3 is 15 residues. V shed 5 bases and J shed 7 bases, with 17 bases lying between them.

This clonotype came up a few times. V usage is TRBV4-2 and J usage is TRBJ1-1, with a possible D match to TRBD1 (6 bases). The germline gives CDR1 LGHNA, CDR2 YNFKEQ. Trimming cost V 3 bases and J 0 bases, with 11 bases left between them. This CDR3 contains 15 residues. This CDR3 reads CASSQGGGMNTEAFF. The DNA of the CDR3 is TGTGCCAGCAGCCAGGGCGGGGGCATGAACACTGAAGCTTTCTTT.

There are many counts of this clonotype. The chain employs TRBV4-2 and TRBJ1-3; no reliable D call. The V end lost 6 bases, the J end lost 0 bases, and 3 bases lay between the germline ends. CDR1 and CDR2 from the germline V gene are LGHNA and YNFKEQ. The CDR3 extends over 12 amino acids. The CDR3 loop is CASRASGNTIYF. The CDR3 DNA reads TGTGCCAGCAGGGCCTCTGGAAACACCATATATTTT.

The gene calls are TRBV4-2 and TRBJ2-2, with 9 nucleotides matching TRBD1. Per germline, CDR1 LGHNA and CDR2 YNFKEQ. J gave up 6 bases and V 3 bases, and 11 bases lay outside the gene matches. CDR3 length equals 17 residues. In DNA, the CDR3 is TGTGCCAGCAGCCAGGACGTCGGGACAGGGATCGCCGGGGAGCTGTTTTTT. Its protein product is CASSQDVGTGIAGELFF.

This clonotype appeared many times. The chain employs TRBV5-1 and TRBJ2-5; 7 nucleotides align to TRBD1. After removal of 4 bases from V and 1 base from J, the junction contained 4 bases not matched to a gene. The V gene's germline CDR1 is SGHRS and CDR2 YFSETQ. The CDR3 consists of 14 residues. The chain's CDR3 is CASSTGTVQETQYF. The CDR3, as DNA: TGCGCCAGCAGCACCGGGACAGTCCAAGAGACCCAGTACTTC.

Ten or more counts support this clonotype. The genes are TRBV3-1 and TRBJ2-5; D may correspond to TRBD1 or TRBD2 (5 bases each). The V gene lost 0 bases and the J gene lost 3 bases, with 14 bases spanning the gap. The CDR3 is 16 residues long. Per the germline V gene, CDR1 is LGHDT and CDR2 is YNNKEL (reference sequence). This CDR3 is CASSQDWGRTEETQYF. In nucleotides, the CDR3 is TGTGCCAGCAGCCAAGATTGGGGGAGAACCGAAGAGACCCAGTACTTC.

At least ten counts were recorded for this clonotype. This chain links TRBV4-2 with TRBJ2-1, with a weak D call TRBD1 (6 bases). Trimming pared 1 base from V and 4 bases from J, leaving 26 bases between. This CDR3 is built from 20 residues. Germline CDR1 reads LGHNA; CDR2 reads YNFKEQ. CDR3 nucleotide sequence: TGTGCCAGCAGCCAAGTGGGGGCCTACACTCCACTAGGCGGATACAATGAGCAGTTCTTC. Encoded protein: CASSQVGAYTPLGGYNEQFF.

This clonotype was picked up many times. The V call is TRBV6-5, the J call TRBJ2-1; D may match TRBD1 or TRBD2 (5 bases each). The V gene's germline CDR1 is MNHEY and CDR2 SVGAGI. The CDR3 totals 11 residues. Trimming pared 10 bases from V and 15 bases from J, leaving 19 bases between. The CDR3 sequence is CATTLGAVTFF. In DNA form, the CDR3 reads TGTGCCACAACTCTCGGGGCAGTGACGTTCTTC.

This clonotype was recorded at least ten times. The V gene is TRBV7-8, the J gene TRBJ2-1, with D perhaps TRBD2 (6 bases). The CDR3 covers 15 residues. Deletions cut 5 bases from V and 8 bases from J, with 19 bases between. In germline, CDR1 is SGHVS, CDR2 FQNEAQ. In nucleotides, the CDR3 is TGTGCCAGCAGCCCCTCCGGGAGTTCCGCCCATGAGCAGTTCTTC. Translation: CASSPSGSSAHEQFF.

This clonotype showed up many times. The CDR3 coding sequence is TGTGCCAGCAGTTTGAACGGGCAACTGGGCTACGAGCAGTACTTC. Its protein product is CASSLNGQLGYEQYF. The chain combines TRBV12-3 or TRBV12-4 with TRBJ2-7; D remains unclear. Trimming removed 3 bases from V and 3 bases from J, with 15 bases in between. This CDR3 contains 15 residues.

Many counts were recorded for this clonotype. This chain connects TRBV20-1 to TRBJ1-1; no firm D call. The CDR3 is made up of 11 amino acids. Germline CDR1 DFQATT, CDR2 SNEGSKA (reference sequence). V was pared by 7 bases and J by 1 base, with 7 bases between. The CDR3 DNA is TGCAGTGTATGGAGGAACACTGAAGCTTTCTTT. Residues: CSVWRNTEAFF.

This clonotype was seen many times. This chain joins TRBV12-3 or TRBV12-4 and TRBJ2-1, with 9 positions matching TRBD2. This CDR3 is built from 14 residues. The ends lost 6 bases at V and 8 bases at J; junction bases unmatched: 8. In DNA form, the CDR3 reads TGTGCCAGCAGGGGACTAGCCCCTGTCGATGAGCAGTTCTTC. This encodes CASRGLAPVDEQFF.

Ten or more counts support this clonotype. The CDR3, as DNA: TGCAGTGCTAGAGTGGGGCAGGGGGGGATGTACTTC. Protein: CSARVGQGGMYF. V gene TRBV20-1 combines with J gene TRBJ2-7; D may be TRBD1 or TRBD2 (7 bases each). This CDR3 is 12 amino acids long. Germline CDR1 DFQATT, CDR2 SNEGSKA (reference sequence). Trimming removed 1 base at V and 12 bases at J, with 16 bases between.

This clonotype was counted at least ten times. Here the CDR3 reads CSVDPQGGGNEQFF. CDR3 nucleotides: TGCAGCGTTGATCCCCAAGGCGGGGGGAATGAGCAGTTCTTC. This chain links TRBV29-1 with TRBJ2-1, with 8 positions matching TRBD2. CDR1 SQVTM and CDR2 ANQGSEA come from the germline V gene. The CDR3 extends over 14 amino acids. V was clipped by 3 bases and J by 7 bases; unmatched bases: 8.

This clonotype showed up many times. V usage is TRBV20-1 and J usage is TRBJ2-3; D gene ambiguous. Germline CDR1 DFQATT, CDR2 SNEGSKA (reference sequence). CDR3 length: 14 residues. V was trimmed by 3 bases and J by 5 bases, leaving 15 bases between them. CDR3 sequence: CSASELIRRDTQYF. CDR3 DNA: TGCAGTGCTAGCGAACTCATCAGGAGAGATACGCAGTATTTT.

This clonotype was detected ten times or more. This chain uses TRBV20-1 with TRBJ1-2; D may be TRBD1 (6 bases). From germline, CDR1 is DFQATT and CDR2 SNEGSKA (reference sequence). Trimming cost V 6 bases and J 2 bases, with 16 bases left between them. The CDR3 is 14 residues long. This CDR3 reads CSARPSGVNYGYTF. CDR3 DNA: TGCAGTGCCCGACCCTCAGGGGTGAACTATGGCTACACCTTC.

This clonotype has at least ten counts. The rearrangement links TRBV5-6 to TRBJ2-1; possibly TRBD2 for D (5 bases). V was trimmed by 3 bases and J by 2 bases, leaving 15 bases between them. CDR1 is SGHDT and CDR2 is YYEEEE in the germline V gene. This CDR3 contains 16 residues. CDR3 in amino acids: CASSWESAGPYNEQFF. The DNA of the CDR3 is TGTGCCAGCAGCTGGGAGTCGGCGGGCCCCTACAATGAGCAGTTCTTC. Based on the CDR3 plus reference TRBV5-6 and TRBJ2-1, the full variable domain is DAGVTQSPTHLIKTRGQQVTLRCSPKSGHDTVSWYQQALGQGPQFIFQYYEEEERQRGNFPDRFSGHQFPNYSSELNVNALLLGDSALYLCASSWESAGPYNEQFFGPGTRLTVL.

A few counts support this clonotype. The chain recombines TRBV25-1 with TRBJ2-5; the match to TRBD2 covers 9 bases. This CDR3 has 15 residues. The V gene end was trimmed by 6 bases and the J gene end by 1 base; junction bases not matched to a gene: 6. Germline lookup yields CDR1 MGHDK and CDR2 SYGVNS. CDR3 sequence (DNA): TGTGCCAGCAGGGTGCGGGGGGGCCTCCAAGAGACCCAGTACTTC. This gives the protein CASRVRGGLQETQYF.

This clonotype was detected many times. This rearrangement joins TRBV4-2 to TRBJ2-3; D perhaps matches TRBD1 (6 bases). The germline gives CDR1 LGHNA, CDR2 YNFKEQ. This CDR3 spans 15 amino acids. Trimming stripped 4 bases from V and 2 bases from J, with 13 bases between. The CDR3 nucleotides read TGTGCCAGCAGCCCTAGGGGGATCCTCACAGATACGCAGTATTTT. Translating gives CASSPRGILTDTQYF.

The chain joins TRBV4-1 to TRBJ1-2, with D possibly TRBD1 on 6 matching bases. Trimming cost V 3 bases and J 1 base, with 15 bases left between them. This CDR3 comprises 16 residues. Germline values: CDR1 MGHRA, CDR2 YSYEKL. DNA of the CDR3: TGCGCCAGCAGCCAGCGACGGACAGATTTTAACTATGGCTACACCTTC. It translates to CASSQRRTDFNYGYTF.

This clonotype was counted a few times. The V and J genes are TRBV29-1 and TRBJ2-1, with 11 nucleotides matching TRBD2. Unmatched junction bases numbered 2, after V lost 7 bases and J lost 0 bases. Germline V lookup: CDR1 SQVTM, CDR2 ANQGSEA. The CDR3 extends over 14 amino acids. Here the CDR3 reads CSAGLAGSYNEQFF. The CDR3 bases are TGCAGCGCAGGACTAGCGGGCTCCTACAATGAGCAGTTCTTC.

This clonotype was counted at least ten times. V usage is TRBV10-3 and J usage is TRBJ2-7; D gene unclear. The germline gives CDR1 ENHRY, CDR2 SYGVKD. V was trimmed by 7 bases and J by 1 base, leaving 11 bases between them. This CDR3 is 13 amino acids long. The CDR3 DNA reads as TGTGCCATCACCGGAACTGAGTCCTACGAGCAGTACTTC. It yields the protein CAITGTESYEQYF.